This TCR beta chain was sequenced in a study of blood T cell repertoires in COVID-19. At the level of the study: Samples taken during acute and convalescent COVID-19 were collected in the United States, Italy and Spain. PBMCs, B-cell-depleted T cells, or T cells provided the cDNA or gDNA that made up the material.

Looked up from germline, CDR1 is SGHTA and CDR2 is FQGNSA. This CDR3 has 14 amino acids. Trimming removed 3 bases at V and 2 bases at J, with 10 bases between. Regarding this clone: This sample includes further DNA sequences coding for the same CDR3.

In the original analysis: It was from reference gene primer amplification that nucleated cell counts were estimated. Profiling relied on immunoSEQ multiplex PCR, and the TCRdb table lists in-frame clones only, not all of them. The V and J calls and clone size come from that table; D and trimming were worked out from the DNA. Here the sample spans roughly 120,000 clones, over 60% being singletons. The sample taken for sequencing was peripheral blood. The chain has TRBV7-2 and TRBJ2-5, with D possibly being TRBD2 (5 bases). The TCR was taken from a woman older than 75 with acute or convalescent COVID-19. CDR3 in DNA: TGTGCCAGCAGCTTGACCAGCGGTCAAGAGACCCAGTACTTC. Its protein is CASSLTSGQETQYF.